These 15 T cell receptor beta chains came from one sample sequenced in a study of regulatory T cells in long-lasting Graves disease. Noted time point: newly diagnosed GD, antithyroid drugs for less than 3 months. Construction of the TCR library relied on RNA isolated from PBMCs. Relying on iRepertoire HTBI primers and Arm-PCR of CDR3 regions, the team built TCR beta libraries. TCRdb redid the calling of the multiplex PCR reads with MiXCR, one entry per CDR3 protein. The table has more than 450,000 distinct CDR3 sequences, 15% to 20% seen once; the top ten hold more than 9%. The data also belong to a second study, concerning T cells in Graves' hyperthyroidism and ophthalmopathy.

The sequencing used peripheral blood mononuclear cells (PBMCs), collected at new diagnosis, from a patient treated with antithyroid drugs. The receptors come from a man aged 40-49 years with Graves disease.

This chain uses TRBV20-1 with TRBJ2-5, with D unclear. V lost 6 bases, J lost 5 bases, and 16 bases lay in between. From germline, CDR1 is DFQATT and CDR2 SNEGSKA (reference sequence). This CDR3 is built from 13 residues. CDR3: CSARRAAWETQYF. The CDR3 DNA is TGCAGTGCCCGTCGGGCCGCGTGGGAGACCCAGTACTTC.

CDR3 amino acids: CSAQEWAGGGNEQFF. The CDR3 nucleotides read TGCAGTGCACAGGAGTGGGCGGGAGGGGGAAATGAGCAGTTCTTC. The rearrangement joins TRBV20-1 to TRBJ2-1; 9 nucleotides match TRBD2. CDR3 size: 15 residues. The J segment lost 7 bases and the V segment lost 6 bases, leaving 13 bases of the junction unmatched. From germline, CDR1 is DFQATT and CDR2 SNEGSKA (reference sequence).

This clonotype was found a few times. The chain employs TRBV9 and TRBJ2-1; 14 bases match TRBD2. Losses at the gene ends were 3 bases for V and 9 bases for J; bases not matched to a gene: 8. Germline V lookup: CDR1 SGDLS, CDR2 YYNGEE. The CDR3 covers 16 residues. In nucleotides, the CDR3 is TGTGCCAGCAGCGCGACTAGCGGGAGGGCCTCCGGTGAGCAGTTCTTC. It yields the protein CASSATSGRASGEQFF.

This clonotype was counted at least ten times. The chain links TRBV5-1 to TRBJ2-7; 8 nucleotides align to TRBD1. Looked up from germline, CDR1 is SGHRS and CDR2 is YFSETQ. Trimming took 3 bases from V and 3 from J; bases not matched to a gene: 11. CDR3 length: 16 residues. DNA for the CDR3: TGCGCCAGCAGCTCTGGACAGGGCTCTCTAATCTACGAGCAGTACTTC. Amino acid sequence: CASSSGQGSLIYEQYF.

The chain joins TRBV19 to TRBJ2-3; 11 nucleotides match TRBD2. This CDR3 is 15 amino acids long. Germline V lookup: CDR1 LNHDA, CDR2 SQIVND (reference sequence). The ends lost 6 bases at V and 0 bases at J; junction bases unmatched: 2. DNA for the CDR3: TGTGCCAGTAGACGACTAGCGGGGAGCACAGATACGCAGTATTTT. Translation gives CASRRLAGSTDTQYF.

The J gene is TRBJ2-1, the V gene TRBV6-1, with D tentatively TRBD1 or TRBD2 (6 bases each). This CDR3 contains 15 residues. V lost 7 bases and J 4 bases, leaving 17 bases between the germline ends. CDR1 is MNHNS, CDR2 SASEGT, per germline. The CDR3 protein is CASMGWGAFYNEQFF. The CDR3 region has the DNA TGTGCCAGCATGGGGTGGGGGGCCTTTTACAATGAGCAGTTCTTC.

The chain is built from TRBV19 and TRBJ1-3; no definite D call. This CDR3 comprises 15 residues. Trimming pared 7 bases from V and 0 bases from J, leaving 13 bases between. Germline V lookup: CDR1 LNHDA, CDR2 SQIVND (reference sequence). This CDR3 reads CASTVGDGSGNTIYF. DNA of the CDR3: TGTGCCAGTACCGTCGGTGATGGCTCTGGAAACACCATATATTTT.

Concerning this clonotype itself: A much larger clone sits a single nucleotide away, making a read error possible. CDR3 DNA sequence: TGTGCCAGCAGTCCGGACACAGGATCCTACGAGCAGTTCTTC. Translation: CASSPDTGSYEQFF. The rearrangement uses TRBV12-3 or TRBV12-4 and TRBJ2-1; weak D call: TRBD1 (5 bases). The CDR3 length is 14 residues. The V gene lost 5 bases and the J gene lost 10 bases, with 18 bases spanning the gap.

This clonotype came up many times. The chain carries TRBV28 and TRBJ2-3; D may match TRBD1 or TRBD2 (5 bases each). CDR3 length equals 13 residues. CDR1 is MDHEN, CDR2 SYDVKM, per germline. The germline V and J ends were trimmed by 6 bases and 4 bases, with 11 bases remaining between them. The CDR3 loop is CASSLVGADTQYF. CDR3 coding DNA: TGTGCCAGCAGCCTCGTGGGGGCAGATACGCAGTATTTT. The full variable domain, in which reference TRBV28 and TRBJ2-3 provide the parts outside the CDR3, is DVKVTQSSRYLVKRTGEKVFLECVQDMDHENMFWYRQDPGLGLRLIYFSYDVKMKEKGDIPEGYSVSREKKERFSLILESASTNQTSMYLCASSLVGADTQYFGPGTRLTVL.

In the case of this clonotype: A single base separates this from a much larger clone, so it may be a read error. The CDR3 here is CASSLARGLVGGYEQYF. The CDR3 DNA follows: TGTGCCAGCAGCTTAGCCCGAGGACTAGTCGGGGGCTACGAGCAGTACTTC. The rearrangement links TRBV7-2 to TRBJ2-7; 7 nucleotides align to TRBD2. Germline V gene lookup returns CDR1 SGHTA and CDR2 FQGNSA. V was pared by 0 bases and J by 3 bases, with 11 bases of the junction left unmatched. This CDR3 comprises 17 residues.

At least ten counts were recorded for this clonotype. The chain couples TRBV20-1 to TRBJ2-7; TRBD2 matches 15 bases. The CDR3 has 15 amino acids. The V gene's germline CDR1 is DFQATT and CDR2 SNEGSKA (reference sequence). V gave up 5 bases and J gave up 3 bases; unmatched junction bases: 5. The CDR3 here is CSASRTSGGGYEQYF. In nucleotides, the CDR3 is TGCAGTGCTTCTCGGACTAGCGGGGGGGGCTACGAGCAGTACTTC.

This clonotype has just a few counts. The chain combines TRBV6-2 or TRBV6-3 with TRBJ2-3; 8 nucleotides agree with TRBD2. The germline CDR1 and CDR2 sequences are MNHEY and SVGEGT. Trimming at V came to 6 bases and at J to 0 bases, leaving 8 bases not matched to a gene. This CDR3 spans 16 amino acids. Here the CDR3 reads CASSYLSSGSTDTQYF. CDR3 DNA: TGTGCCAGCAGCTACCTCTCTAGCGGGAGCACAGATACGCAGTATTTT.

This clonotype came up a few times. This chain links TRBV12-5 with TRBJ1-5, with 8 bases fitting TRBD1. This CDR3 region has 14 residues. Losses at the gene ends were 7 bases for V and 6 bases for J; bases not matched to a gene: 8. Germline CDR1 and CDR2: LGHNT and FRNRAP. The CDR3 sequence: CASAVGQGFQPQHF. The CDR3, as DNA: TGTGCTAGTGCCGTCGGACAGGGATTTCAGCCCCAGCATTTT.

The V call is TRBV28, the J call TRBJ1-5; tentative D call: TRBD1 (5 bases). Per the germline V gene, CDR1 is MDHEN and CDR2 is SYDVKM. There are 16 residues in the CDR3. The CDR3 is CAVSTRARYSNQPQHF. The CDR3 DNA follows: TGTGCAGTTTCGACCAGGGCTCGGTATAGCAATCAGCCCCAGCATTTT.

This rearrangement joins TRBV7-3 to TRBJ2-2; possible D gene TRBD2, 5 bases. The CDR3 has 15 residues. Germline-derived CDR1 and CDR2 are SGHTA and FQGTGA. V shed 5 bases and J shed 7 bases, with 17 bases lying between them. CDR3 sequence: CASSLGSGVGGELFF. The CDR3 nucleotides read TGTGCCAGCAGCCTAGGCAGCGGAGTGGGCGGGGAGCTGTTTTTT.